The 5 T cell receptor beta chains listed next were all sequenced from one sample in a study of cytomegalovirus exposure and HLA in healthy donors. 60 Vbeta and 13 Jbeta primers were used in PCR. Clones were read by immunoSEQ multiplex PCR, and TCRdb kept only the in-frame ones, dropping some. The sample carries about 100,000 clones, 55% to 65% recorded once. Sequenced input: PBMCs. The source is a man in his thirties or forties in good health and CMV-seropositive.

CDR3 in DNA: TGTGCCAGCAGCTTCCCCCCCGGAGAGTTTTTAGAGACCCAGTACTTC. This gives the protein CASSFPPGEFLETQYF. The chain joins TRBV11-3 to TRBJ2-5; D remains unclear. Germline CDR1 reads SGHNT; CDR2 reads YENEEA. CDR3 length equals 16 residues. Trimming removed 3 bases at V and 4 bases at J, with 18 bases between.

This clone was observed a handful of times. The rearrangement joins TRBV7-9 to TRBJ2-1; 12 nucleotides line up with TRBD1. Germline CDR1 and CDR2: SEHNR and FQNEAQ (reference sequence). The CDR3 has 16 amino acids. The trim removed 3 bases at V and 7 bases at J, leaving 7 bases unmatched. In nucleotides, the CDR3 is TGTGCCAGCAGCTTTTATTGGGGACAGGGGGCAAATGAGCAGTTCTTC. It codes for CASSFYWGQGANEQFF.

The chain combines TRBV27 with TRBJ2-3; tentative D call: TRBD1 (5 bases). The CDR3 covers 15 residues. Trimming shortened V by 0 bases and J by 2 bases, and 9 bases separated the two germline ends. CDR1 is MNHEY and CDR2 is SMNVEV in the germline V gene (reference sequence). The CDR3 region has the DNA TGTGCCAGCAGTTTATCAGGGGCCCTCACAGATACGCAGTATTTT. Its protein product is CASSLSGALTDTQYF.

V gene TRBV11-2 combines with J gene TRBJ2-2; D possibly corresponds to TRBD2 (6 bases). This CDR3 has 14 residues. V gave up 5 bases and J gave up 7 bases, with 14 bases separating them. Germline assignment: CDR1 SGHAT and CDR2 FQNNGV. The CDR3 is CASSPPSGGGELFF. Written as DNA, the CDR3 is TGTGCCAGCAGCCCTCCTTCCGGGGGCGGGGAGCTGTTTTTT.

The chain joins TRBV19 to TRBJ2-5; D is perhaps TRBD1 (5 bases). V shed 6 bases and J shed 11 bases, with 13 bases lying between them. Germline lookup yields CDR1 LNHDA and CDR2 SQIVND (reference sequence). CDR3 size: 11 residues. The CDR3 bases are TGTGCCAGTAGCGCAGGGTTTGAGCAGTACTTC. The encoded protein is CASSAGFEQYF.